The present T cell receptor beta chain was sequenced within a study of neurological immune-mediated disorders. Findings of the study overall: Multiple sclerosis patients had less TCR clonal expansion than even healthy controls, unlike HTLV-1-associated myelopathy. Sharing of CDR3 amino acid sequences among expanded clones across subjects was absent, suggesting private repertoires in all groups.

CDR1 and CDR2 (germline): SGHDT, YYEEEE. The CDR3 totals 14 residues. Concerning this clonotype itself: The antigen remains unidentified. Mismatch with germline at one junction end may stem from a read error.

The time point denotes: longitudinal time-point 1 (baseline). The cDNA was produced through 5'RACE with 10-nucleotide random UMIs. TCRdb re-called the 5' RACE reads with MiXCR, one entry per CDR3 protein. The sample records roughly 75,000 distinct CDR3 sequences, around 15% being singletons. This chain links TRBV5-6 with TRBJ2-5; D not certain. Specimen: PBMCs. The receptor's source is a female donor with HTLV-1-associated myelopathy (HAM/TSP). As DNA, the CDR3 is TGTGCCAGCAACTTGGCAGTGGTGGGCGAGACCCGGTACTTC. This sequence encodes CASNLAVVGETRYF. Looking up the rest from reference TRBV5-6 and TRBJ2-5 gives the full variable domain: DAGVTQSPTHLIKTRGQQVTLRCSPKSGHDTVSWYQQALGQGPQFIFQYYEEEERQRGNFPDRFSGHQFPNYSSELNVNALLLGDSALYLCASNLAVVGETRYFGPGTRLLVL.